These T cell receptor beta chains were read from a single sample in a study of blood T cells in healthy people across ages. TCRdb called the 5' RACE reads again in MiXCR, with one record for every CDR3 protein. The sample includes about 640,000 distinct CDR3 sequences, 58% of them seen just once. The specimen was blood. Receptor source: a man aged 60 to 75 in good health. Both conserved end residues are part of each CDR3. D genes are given only for firm matches. Size is omitted from some rows. Given values are once, few, many or a class for expanded clones.

V gene	D gene	clone size	J gene	CDR3 DNA	CDR3 protein
TRBV7-2	-	-	TRBJ2-3	TGTGCCAGCAGCTTTAATGGCAGGCGCACAGATACGCAGTATTTT	CASSFNGRRTDTQYF
TRBV10-3	-	-	TRBJ2-5	TGTGCCATCAGTGTGGGGCAGGACCAAGAGACCCAGTACTTC	CAISVGQDQETQYF
TRBV2	-	-	TRBJ2-1	TGTGCCAGCAGTGTAGGCCTGAGCAACAATGAGCAGTTCTTC	CASSVGLSNNEQFF
TRBV6-6	-	-	TRBJ2-5	TGTGCCAGCAGTTATAGTCGGGCAGACCAAGAGACCCAGTACTTC	CASSYSRADQETQYF
TRBV2	TRBD1	-	TRBJ2-7	TGTGCCAGCAGTGCTCCAGGGGGCTACGAGCAGTACTTC	CASSAPGGYEQYF
TRBV20-1	-	-	TRBJ2-7	TGCAGTGCTAGACAGCAAGGTGGATACTACGAGCAGTACTTC	CSARQQGGYYEQYF
TRBV10-3	TRBD2	-	TRBJ2-3	TGTGCCATCAGTGCCCCCGGGACTAGGTACACAGATACGCAGTATTTT	CAISAPGTRYTDTQYF
TRBV6-5	-	many	TRBJ2-3	TGTGCCAGCAGTTACAGAGGTGCAGGGATGGGAGATACGCAGTATTTT	CASSYRGAGMGDTQYF
TRBV11-2	-	many	TRBJ2-1	TGTGCCAGCAGCTTAGATTTAAACTACGGACTTAACAATGAGCAGTTCTTC	CASSLDLNYGLNNEQFF
TRBV19	-	-	TRBJ2-2	TGTGCCAGTACCTGGGGGCGACAGGTGAACACCGGGGAGCTGTTTTTT	CASTWGRQVNTGELFF